This T cell receptor beta chain was sequenced for a study of chemoradiotherapy in HPV16-positive cancers. This table comes from immunoSEQ multiplex PCR, and its TCRdb copy is limited to in-frame clones, with some not included. The sample yields some 16,000 clones, 79% seen once. CDR1 SEHNR and CDR2 FQNEAQ come from the germline V gene (reference sequence). The CDR3 covers 15 residues. V was pared by 2 bases and J by 3 bases, with 11 bases between. As to this clone: Its specificity is unknown.

Repertoires were sampled repeatedly during chemoradiotherapy. The study's findings and limits: Only a couple of HPV16-positive patients supplied the functional HPV-specificity definition.

The receptor comes from a human donor with HPV-associated anogenital cancer. The chain employs TRBV7-9 and TRBJ1-5, with D perhaps TRBD1 (5 bases). The specimen was obtained from a patient who underwent chemoradiotherapy. CDR3 loop: CASSLSQGYNQPQHF. For the CDR3, the DNA is TGTGCCAGCAGCTTATCCCAGGGCTACAATCAGCCCCAGCATTTT.